A selection of T cell receptor beta chains follows, all from one sample in a study of blood T cell repertoires in COVID-19. Profiled with immunoSEQ multiplex PCR; TCRdb holds only in-frame clones, not every one. The sample holds 110,000 or so clones; approximately 70% are singletons and the top ten take around 1.9%. Source material: peripheral blood. These receptors came from a woman aged 40 to 50 with acute or convalescent COVID-19. Each CDR3 is given with its conserved first and last residue. The D gene is left open where the match is weak. Rows give clone size only sometimes, using once, few, many, or a class for an expanded clone.

cdr3_aa: CASSLDSSSNYGYTF
cdr3_nt: TGTGCCAGCAGCTTAGATTCCAGTTCTAACTATGGCTACACCTTC
j_call: TRBJ1-2
d_call: NA
clone_size: NA
v_call: TRBV5-5

cdr3_aa: CASSPRTGTGSETQYF
cdr3_nt: TGTGCCAGCAGCCCTCGGACAGGGACGGGGTCAGAGACCCAGTACTTC
j_call: TRBJ2-5
d_call: TRBD1
clone_size: NA
v_call: TRBV9

cdr3_aa: CASSLERVGGELFF
cdr3_nt: TGTGCCAGCAGTTTAGAGCGGGTGGGCGGGGAGCTGTTTTTT
j_call: TRBJ2-2
d_call: NA
clone_size: NA
v_call: TRBV27

cdr3_aa: CASSIAGSETEAFF
cdr3_nt: TGTGCCAGTAGTATTGCAGGGTCGGAGACTGAAGCTTTCTTT
j_call: TRBJ1-1
d_call: NA
clone_size: once
v_call: TRBV19

cdr3_aa: CASTWAGDTGELFF
cdr3_nt: TGTGCCAGCACGTGGGCAGGGGACACCGGGGAGCTGTTTTTT
j_call: TRBJ2-2
d_call: NA
clone_size: NA
v_call: TRBV2

cdr3_aa: CASSQGIAPYQETQYF
cdr3_nt: TGCGCCAGCAGCCAAGGGATAGCGCCGTACCAAGAGACCCAGTACTTC
j_call: TRBJ2-5
d_call: NA
clone_size: NA
v_call: TRBV4-3

cdr3_aa: CASSLGLAGAQETQYF
cdr3_nt: TGTGCCAGCAGCTTAGGACTAGCGGGGGCTCAAGAGACCCAGTACTTC
j_call: TRBJ2-5
d_call: TRBD2
clone_size: NA
v_call: TRBV5-4

cdr3_aa: CATSKGQGRYNEQFF
cdr3_nt: TGTGCCACCAGCAAGGGACAGGGGCGTTACAATGAGCAGTTCTTC
j_call: TRBJ2-1
d_call: TRBD1
clone_size: NA
v_call: TRBV15

cdr3_aa: CASSLDKRRTGGVYEQYF
cdr3_nt: TGTGCCAGCAGCTTAGATAAGCGGAGGACAGGGGGCGTCTACGAGCAGTACTTC
j_call: TRBJ2-7
d_call: TRBD1
clone_size: NA
v_call: TRBV11-2

cdr3_aa: CASSQSLAGAYEQYF
cdr3_nt: TGTGCCAGCAGCCAGAGCCTAGCGGGGGCCTACGAGCAGTACTTC
j_call: TRBJ2-7
d_call: TRBD2
clone_size: NA
v_call: TRBV3-1/TRBV3-2

cdr3_aa: CASSSRGSGGINEQFF
cdr3_nt: TGCGCCAGCAGCTCCAGGGGGAGCGGGGGGATCAATGAGCAGTTCTTC
j_call: TRBJ2-1
d_call: TRBD2
clone_size: NA
v_call: TRBV5-1

cdr3_aa: CASSFPDSNEKLFF
cdr3_nt: TGTGCCAGCAGTTTTCCCGACAGTAATGAAAAACTGTTTTTT
j_call: TRBJ1-4
d_call: NA
clone_size: NA
v_call: TRBV28

cdr3_aa: CASTTLTIAKNIQYF
cdr3_nt: TGTGCCAGTACTACTCTTACTATAGCCAAAAACATTCAGTACTTC
j_call: TRBJ2-4
d_call: NA
clone_size: NA
v_call: TRBV11-2

cdr3_aa: CASSYKRTSIGYTF
cdr3_nt: TGTGCCAGCAGTTACAAGCGTACCTCCATTGGCTACACCTTC
j_call: TRBJ1-2
d_call: NA
clone_size: NA
v_call: TRBV6-5

cdr3_aa: CASSASATLASNQPQHF
cdr3_nt: TGTGCCAGCAGTGCCTCGGCCACCCTAGCAAGCAATCAGCCCCAGCATTTT
j_call: TRBJ1-5
d_call: NA
clone_size: NA
v_call: TRBV2

cdr3_aa: CASSAAGGPTGELFF
cdr3_nt: TGTGCCAGCAGCGCCGCAGGGGGCCCCACCGGGGAGCTGTTTTTT
j_call: TRBJ2-2
d_call: TRBD1
clone_size: NA
v_call: TRBV9

cdr3_aa: CASTDQGATEAFF
cdr3_nt: TGTGCCAGTACCGATCAGGGGGCCACTGAAGCTTTCTTT
j_call: TRBJ1-1
d_call: TRBD1
clone_size: few
v_call: TRBV19

cdr3_aa: CASSEERGGTDTQYF
cdr3_nt: TGTGCCAGCAGTGAAGAGCGGGGGGGCACAGATACGCAGTATTTT
j_call: TRBJ2-3
d_call: TRBD2
clone_size: many
v_call: TRBV6-1

cdr3_aa: CASNKGGFLYNEQFF
cdr3_nt: TGTGCCAGCAACAAGGGGGGGTTCCTCTACAATGAGCAGTTCTTC
j_call: TRBJ2-1
d_call: NA
clone_size: NA
v_call: TRBV6-5

cdr3_aa: CASSLGNYNEQFF
cdr3_nt: TGTGCCAGTAGTCTGGGCAACTACAATGAGCAGTTCTTC
j_call: TRBJ2-1
d_call: NA
clone_size: NA
v_call: TRBV19

cdr3_aa: CASSLQVWEGNTEAFF
cdr3_nt: TGCGCCAGCAGCTTGCAAGTATGGGAGGGGAACACTGAAGCTTTCTTT
j_call: TRBJ1-1
d_call: NA
clone_size: few
v_call: TRBV5-1

cdr3_aa: CASSLQGTTSTDTQYF
cdr3_nt: TGTGCCAGTAGTTTACAGGGGACCACTAGCACAGATACGCAGTATTTT
j_call: TRBJ2-3
d_call: TRBD1
clone_size: NA
v_call: TRBV19

cdr3_aa: CASRHRVTDTQYF
cdr3_nt: TGTGCCAGCAGGCACAGAGTCACAGATACGCAGTATTTT
j_call: TRBJ2-3
d_call: NA
clone_size: NA
v_call: TRBV25-1

cdr3_aa: CASSPTEATEAFF
cdr3_nt: TGCGCCAGCAGCCCGACCGAGGCCACTGAAGCTTTCTTT
j_call: TRBJ1-1
d_call: NA
clone_size: NA
v_call: TRBV5-1

cdr3_aa: CASSQSPQGYNEQFF
cdr3_nt: TGCGCCAGCAGCCAATCTCCTCAGGGCTACAATGAGCAGTTCTTC
j_call: TRBJ2-1
d_call: NA
clone_size: NA
v_call: TRBV4-1

cdr3_aa: CAWSSVVLNQPQHF
cdr3_nt: TGTGCCTGGAGTTCGGTGGTCCTCAATCAGCCCCAGCATTTT
j_call: TRBJ1-5
d_call: NA
clone_size: NA
v_call: TRBV30

cdr3_aa: CASSEAGSPNSPLHF
cdr3_nt: TGTGCCAGCAGTGAAGCGGGCAGCCCAAATTCACCCCTCCACTTT
j_call: TRBJ1-6
d_call: NA
clone_size: NA
v_call: TRBV6-1

cdr3_aa: CASRSFGDTGINEQFF
cdr3_nt: TGTGCCAGCCGTTCGTTTGGTGACACCGGGATCAATGAGCAGTTCTTC
j_call: TRBJ2-1
d_call: NA
clone_size: NA
v_call: TRBV27

cdr3_aa: CASYRENGGYTF
cdr3_nt: TGTGCCAGCTACAGGGAAAATGGTGGCTACACCTTC
j_call: TRBJ1-2
d_call: NA
clone_size: NA
v_call: TRBV6-5

cdr3_aa: CASSPPRLGTGGELGYGYTF
cdr3_nt: TGTGCCAGCAGCCCCCCTAGATTGGGGACAGGGGGCGAATTAGGCTATGGCTACACCTTC
j_call: TRBJ1-2
d_call: TRBD1
clone_size: NA
v_call: TRBV27

cdr3_aa: CASSQDWASSFGGYTF
cdr3_nt: TGCGCCAGCAGCCAAGACTGGGCCAGTTCTTTCGGTGGCTACACCTTC
j_call: TRBJ1-2
d_call: NA
clone_size: NA
v_call: TRBV4-3

cdr3_aa: CASFRIGGKNTEAFF
cdr3_nt: TGTGCCAGTTTCCGTATCGGGGGAAAAAACACTGAAGCTTTCTTT
j_call: TRBJ1-1
d_call: NA
clone_size: many
v_call: TRBV19

cdr3_aa: CASSKTGVLNQPQHF
cdr3_nt: TGTGCCAGCAGCAAAACAGGGGTCCTCAATCAGCCCCAGCATTTT
j_call: TRBJ1-5
d_call: TRBD1
clone_size: NA
v_call: TRBV11-2

cdr3_aa: CATSDPHTNYGYTF
cdr3_nt: TGTGCCACCAGTGATCCACACACCAACTATGGCTACACCTTC
j_call: TRBJ1-2
d_call: NA
clone_size: NA
v_call: TRBV24-1

cdr3_aa: CASSSPGTGNPSGANVLTF
cdr3_nt: TGTGCCAGCAGCTCCCCCGGGACAGGTAACCCCTCTGGGGCCAACGTCCTGACTTTC
j_call: TRBJ2-6
d_call: TRBD1
clone_size: NA
v_call: TRBV9

cdr3_aa: CASSLSGSSSYNEQFF
cdr3_nt: TGTGCCAGCAGCCTTAGCGGGTCGAGCTCCTACAATGAGCAGTTCTTC
j_call: TRBJ2-1
d_call: TRBD2
clone_size: NA
v_call: TRBV11-3